This TCR beta chain emerged from a study of T-cell memory formation after mild COVID-19. Study conclusions and caveats: Several responding clones turned up in pre-infection memory, indicating that cross-reactive memory may have taken part. Whether second-wave clones peaking at day 37 were SARS-CoV-2 specific went unconfirmed.

Per germline, CDR1 WSHSY and CDR2 SAAADI. The J segment lost 5 bases and the V segment lost 5 bases, leaving 15 bases of the junction unmatched. The CDR3 sequence is 18 residues long. This clonotype has only a few counts. Its specificity is unknown. TCRdb analysed the 5' RACE reads with MiXCR anew, one entry per CDR3 protein. The sample carries under 300,000 distinct CDR3 sequences, 16% recorded once. Sample: PBMCs or a T cell subset sorted from them (not recorded which). This TCR came from a man aged 18 to 30 who had mild COVID-19 (a few samples of this study predate the infection). Cell type and time point are not known. J is TRBJ1-4 and V is TRBV10-2, with 9 bases identical to TRBD1. Here the CDR3 reads CASSSGTGLSGMNEKLFF. As DNA, the CDR3 is TGCGCCAGCAGTTCCGGGACAGGGTTGTCGGGGATGAATGAAAAACTGTTTTTT.